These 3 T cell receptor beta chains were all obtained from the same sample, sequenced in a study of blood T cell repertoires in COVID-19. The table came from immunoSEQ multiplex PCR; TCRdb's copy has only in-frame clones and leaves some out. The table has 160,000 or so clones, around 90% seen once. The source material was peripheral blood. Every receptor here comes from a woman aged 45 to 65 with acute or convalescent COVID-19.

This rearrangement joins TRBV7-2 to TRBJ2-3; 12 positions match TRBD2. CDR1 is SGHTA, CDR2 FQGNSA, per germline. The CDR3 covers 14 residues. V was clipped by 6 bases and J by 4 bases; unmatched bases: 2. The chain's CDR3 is CASRLAGGSDTQYF. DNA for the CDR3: TGTGCCAGCAGACTAGCGGGAGGTTCAGATACGCAGTATTTT. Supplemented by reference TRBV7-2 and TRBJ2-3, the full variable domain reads GAGVSQSPSNKVTEKGKDVELRCDPISGHTALYWYRQSLGQGLEFLIYFQGNSAPDKSGLPSDRFSAERTGGSVSTLTIQRTQQEDSAVYLCASRLAGGSDTQYFGPGTRLTVL.

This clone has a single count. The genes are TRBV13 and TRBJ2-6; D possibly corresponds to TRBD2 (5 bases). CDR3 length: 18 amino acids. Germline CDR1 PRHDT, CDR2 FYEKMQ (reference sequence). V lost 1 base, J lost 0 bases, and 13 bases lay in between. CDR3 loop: CASSLEALSGSGANVLTF. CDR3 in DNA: TGTGCCAGCAGCTTAGAAGCACTGAGCGGCTCTGGGGCCAACGTCCTGACTTTC.

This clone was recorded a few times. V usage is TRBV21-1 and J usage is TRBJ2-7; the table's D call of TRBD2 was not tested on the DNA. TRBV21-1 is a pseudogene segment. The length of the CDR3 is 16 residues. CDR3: CASSKVGASGNYEQYF. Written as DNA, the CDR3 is TGTGCCAGCAGCAAAGTTGGAGCTAGCGGGAACTACGAGCAGTACTTC.